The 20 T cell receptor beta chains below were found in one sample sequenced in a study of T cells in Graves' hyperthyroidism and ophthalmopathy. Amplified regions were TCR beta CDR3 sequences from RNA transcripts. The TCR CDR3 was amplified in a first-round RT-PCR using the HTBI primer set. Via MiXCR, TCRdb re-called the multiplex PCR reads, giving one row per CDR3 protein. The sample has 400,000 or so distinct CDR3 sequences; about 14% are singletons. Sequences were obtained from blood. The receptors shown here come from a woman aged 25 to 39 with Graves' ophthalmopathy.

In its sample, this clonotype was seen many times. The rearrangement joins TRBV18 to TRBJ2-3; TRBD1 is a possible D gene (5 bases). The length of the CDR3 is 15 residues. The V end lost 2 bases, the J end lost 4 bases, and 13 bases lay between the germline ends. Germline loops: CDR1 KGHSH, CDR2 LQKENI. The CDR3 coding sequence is TGTGCCAGCTCACCATTAGAGGCAGGGTCAGATACGCAGTATTTT. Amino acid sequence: CASSPLEAGSDTQYF.

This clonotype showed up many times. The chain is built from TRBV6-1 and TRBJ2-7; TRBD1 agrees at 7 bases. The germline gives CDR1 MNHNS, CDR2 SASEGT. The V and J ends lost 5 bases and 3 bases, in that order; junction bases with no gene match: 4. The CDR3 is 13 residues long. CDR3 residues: CASSKTGFYEQYF. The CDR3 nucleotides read TGTGCCAGCAGTAAGACAGGGTTCTACGAGCAGTACTTC.

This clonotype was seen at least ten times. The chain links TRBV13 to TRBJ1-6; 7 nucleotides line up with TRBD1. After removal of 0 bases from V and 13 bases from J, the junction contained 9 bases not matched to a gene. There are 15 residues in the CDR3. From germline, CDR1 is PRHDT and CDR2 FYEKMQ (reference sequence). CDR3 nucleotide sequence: TGTGCCAGCAGCTTAGGGGGACAGCCGTTATCGCCCCTCCACTTT. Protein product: CASSLGGQPLSPLHF.

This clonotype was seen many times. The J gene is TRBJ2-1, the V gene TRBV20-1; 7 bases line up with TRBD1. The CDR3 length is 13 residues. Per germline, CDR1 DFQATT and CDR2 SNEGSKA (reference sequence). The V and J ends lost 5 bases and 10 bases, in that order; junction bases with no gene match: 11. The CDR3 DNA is TGCAGTGCTCCGGGCAGGGGGTCTCAGGAGCAGTTCTTC. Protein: CSAPGRGSQEQFF.

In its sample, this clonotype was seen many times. CDR3 region: CASSFGGAHYGYTF. In nucleotides, the CDR3 is TGTGCCAGCAGTTTTGGGGGCGCGCACTATGGCTACACCTTC. The chain has TRBV12-3 or TRBV12-4 and TRBJ1-2; the D gene is possibly TRBD1 (6 bases). V lost 3 bases and J 3 bases, leaving 11 bases between the germline ends. The CDR3 is 14 amino acids.

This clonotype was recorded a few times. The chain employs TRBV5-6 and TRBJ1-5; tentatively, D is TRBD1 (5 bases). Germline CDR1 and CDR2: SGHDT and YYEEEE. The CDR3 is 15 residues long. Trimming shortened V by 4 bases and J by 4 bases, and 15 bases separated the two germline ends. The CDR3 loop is CASSRFDSSNQPQHF. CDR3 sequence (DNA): TGTGCCAGCAGCCGATTCGACAGCTCAAATCAGCCCCAGCATTTT.

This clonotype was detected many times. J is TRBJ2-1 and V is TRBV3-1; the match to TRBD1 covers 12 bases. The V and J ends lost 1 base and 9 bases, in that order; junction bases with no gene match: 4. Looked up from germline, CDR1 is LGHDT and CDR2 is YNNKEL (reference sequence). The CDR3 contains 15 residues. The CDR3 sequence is CASSQAGQGAGEQFF. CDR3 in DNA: TGTGCCAGCAGCCAAGCGGGACAGGGGGCGGGTGAGCAGTTCTTC.

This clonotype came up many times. The CDR3 DNA is TGCAGTGCTAGAGATCGTGCGGGGGTTGCTACGCAGTATTTT. Translation gives CSARDRAGVATQYF. The chain uses TRBV20-1 and TRBJ2-3; TRBD2 matches 7 bases. The CDR3 covers 14 residues. Germline CDR1 reads DFQATT; CDR2 reads SNEGSKA (reference sequence). V shed 0 bases, J shed 8 bases, and the junction held 8 bases outside the gene matches.

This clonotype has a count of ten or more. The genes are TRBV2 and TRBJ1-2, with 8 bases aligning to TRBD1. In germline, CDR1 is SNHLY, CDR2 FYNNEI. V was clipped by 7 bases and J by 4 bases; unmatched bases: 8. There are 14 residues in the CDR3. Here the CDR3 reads CASNGDRLLYGYTF. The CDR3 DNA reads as TGTGCCAGCAATGGGGACAGGCTCCTCTATGGCTACACCTTC.

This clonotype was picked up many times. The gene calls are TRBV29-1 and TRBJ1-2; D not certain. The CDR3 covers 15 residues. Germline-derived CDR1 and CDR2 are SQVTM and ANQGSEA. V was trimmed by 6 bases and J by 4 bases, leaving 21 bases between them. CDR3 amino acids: CSVRTGINFAYGYTF. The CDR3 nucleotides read TGCAGCGTAAGAACCGGGATAAACTTCGCCTATGGCTACACCTTC.

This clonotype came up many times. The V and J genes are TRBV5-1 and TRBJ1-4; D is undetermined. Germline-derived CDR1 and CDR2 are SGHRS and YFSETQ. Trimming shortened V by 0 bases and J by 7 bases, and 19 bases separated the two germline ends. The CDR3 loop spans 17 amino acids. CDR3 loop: CASSLAGGMGLREKLFF. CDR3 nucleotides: TGCGCCAGCAGCTTGGCCGGCGGGATGGGCCTTCGTGAAAAACTGTTTTTT.

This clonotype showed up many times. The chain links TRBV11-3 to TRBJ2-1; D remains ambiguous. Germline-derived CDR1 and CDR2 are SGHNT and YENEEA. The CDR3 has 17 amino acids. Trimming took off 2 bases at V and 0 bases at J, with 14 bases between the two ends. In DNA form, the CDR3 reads TGTGCCAGCAGCTTATTTCAAGGGCTAAACTCCTACAATGAGCAGTTCTTC. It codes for CASSLFQGLNSYNEQFF.

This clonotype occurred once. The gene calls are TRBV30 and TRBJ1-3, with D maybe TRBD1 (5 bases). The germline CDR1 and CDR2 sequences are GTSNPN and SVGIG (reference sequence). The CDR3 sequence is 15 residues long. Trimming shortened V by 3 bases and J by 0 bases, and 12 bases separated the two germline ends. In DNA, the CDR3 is TGTGCCTGGAGGCGGGACCTGAGCTCTGGAAACACCATATATTTT. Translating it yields CAWRRDLSSGNTIYF.

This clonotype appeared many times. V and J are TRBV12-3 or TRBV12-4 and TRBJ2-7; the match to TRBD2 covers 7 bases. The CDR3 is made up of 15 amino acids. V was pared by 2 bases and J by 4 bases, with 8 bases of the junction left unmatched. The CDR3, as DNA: TGTGCCAGCAGTTTAACGCTAGCGGAGAAATACGAGCAGTACTTC. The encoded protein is CASSLTLAEKYEQYF.

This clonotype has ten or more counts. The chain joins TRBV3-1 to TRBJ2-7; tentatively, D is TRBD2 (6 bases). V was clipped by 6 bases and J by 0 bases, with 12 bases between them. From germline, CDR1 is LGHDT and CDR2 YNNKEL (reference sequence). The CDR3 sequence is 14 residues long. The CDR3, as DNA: TGTGCCAGCAGGCGGGAATCGAGCTCCTACGAGCAGTACTTC. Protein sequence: CASRRESSSYEQYF.

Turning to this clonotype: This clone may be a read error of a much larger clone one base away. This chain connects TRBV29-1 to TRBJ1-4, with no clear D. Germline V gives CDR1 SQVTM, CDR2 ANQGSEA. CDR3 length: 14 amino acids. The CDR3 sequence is CSVEKEGPNEKPFF. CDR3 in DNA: TGCAGCGTTGAAAAGGAGGGTCCTAATGAAAAACCGTTTTTT.

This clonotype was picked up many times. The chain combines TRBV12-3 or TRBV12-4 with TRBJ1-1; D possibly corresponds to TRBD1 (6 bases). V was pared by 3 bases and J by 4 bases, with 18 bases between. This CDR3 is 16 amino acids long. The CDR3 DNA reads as TGTGCCAGCAGTTTCCCCGGGGCAGGGGCGCCCACTGAAGCTTTCTTT. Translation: CASSFPGAGAPTEAFF.

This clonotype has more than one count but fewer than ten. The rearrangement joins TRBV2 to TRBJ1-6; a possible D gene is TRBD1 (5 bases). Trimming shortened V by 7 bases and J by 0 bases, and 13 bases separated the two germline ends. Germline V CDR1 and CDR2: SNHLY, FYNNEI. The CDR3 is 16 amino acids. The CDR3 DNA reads TGTGCCAGCACCCGGGACTCGAGCTCCTATAATTCACCCCTCCACTTT. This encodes CASTRDSSSYNSPLHF.

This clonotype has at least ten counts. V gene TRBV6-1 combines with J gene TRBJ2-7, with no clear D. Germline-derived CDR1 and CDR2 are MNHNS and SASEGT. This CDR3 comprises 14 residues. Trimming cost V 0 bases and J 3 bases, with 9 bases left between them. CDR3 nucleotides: TGTGCCAGCAGTGAAGCAGGAGTACTCTACGAGCAGTACTTC. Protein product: CASSEAGVLYEQYF.

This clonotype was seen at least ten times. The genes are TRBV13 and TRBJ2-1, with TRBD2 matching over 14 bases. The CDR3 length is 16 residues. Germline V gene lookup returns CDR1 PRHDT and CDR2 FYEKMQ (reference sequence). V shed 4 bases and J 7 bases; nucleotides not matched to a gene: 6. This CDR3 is CASSSTGTSGGNEQFF. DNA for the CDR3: TGTGCCAGCAGCTCAACCGGGACTAGCGGGGGTAATGAGCAGTTCTTC.